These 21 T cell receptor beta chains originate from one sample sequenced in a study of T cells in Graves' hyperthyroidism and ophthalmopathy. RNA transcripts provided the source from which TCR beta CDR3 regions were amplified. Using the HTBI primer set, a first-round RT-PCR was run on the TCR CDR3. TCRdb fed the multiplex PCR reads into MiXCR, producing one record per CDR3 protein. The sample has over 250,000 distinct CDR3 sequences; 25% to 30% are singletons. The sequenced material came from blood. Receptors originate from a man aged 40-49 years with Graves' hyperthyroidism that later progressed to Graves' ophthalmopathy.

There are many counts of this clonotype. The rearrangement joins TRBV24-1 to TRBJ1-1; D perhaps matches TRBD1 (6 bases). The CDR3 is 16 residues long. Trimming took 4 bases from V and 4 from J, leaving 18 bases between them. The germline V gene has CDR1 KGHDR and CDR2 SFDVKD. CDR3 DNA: TGTGCCACCAGTGACTCCGCCCGGGGGCCGGGCACTGAAGCTTTCTTT. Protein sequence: CATSDSARGPGTEAFF.

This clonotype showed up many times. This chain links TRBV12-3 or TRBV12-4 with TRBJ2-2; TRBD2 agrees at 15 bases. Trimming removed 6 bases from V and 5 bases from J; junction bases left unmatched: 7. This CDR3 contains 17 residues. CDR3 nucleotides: TGTGCCAGCAGGCCCGGACTAGCGGGAGGGCGGACCGGGGAGCTGTTTTTT. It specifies CASRPGLAGGRTGELFF.

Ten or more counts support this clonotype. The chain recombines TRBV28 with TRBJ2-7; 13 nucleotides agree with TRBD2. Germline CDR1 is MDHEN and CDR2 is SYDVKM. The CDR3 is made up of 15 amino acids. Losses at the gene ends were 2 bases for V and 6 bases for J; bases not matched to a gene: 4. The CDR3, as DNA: TGTGCCAGCAGTTTACCCGGACTAGCGGGAGTCGAGCAGTACTTC. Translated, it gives CASSLPGLAGVEQYF. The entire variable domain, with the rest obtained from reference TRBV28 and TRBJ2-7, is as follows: DVKVTQSSRYLVKRTGEKVFLECVQDMDHENMFWYRQDPGLGLRLIYFSYDVKMKEKGDIPEGYSVSREKKERFSLILESASTNQTSMYLCASSLPGLAGVEQYFGPGTRLTVT.

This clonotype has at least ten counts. CDR3 in amino acids: CASNLAGLEQYF. Here the CDR3 DNA reads TGTGCCAGCAACCTAGCGGGTCTCGAGCAGTACTTC. The chain employs TRBV28 and TRBJ2-7; 8 nucleotides match TRBD2. The CDR3 covers 12 residues. CDR1 and CDR2 from the germline V gene are MDHEN and SYDVKM. With 7 bases clipped from V and 6 bases from J, the junction kept 5 bases outside the gene matches.

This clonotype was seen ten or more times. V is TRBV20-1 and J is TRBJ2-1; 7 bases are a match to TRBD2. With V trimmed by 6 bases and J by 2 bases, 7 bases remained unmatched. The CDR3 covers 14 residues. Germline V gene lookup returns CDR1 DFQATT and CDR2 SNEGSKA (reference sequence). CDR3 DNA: TGCAGTGCATGGGCTAGCGGAACCTACAATGAGCAGTTCTTC. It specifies CSAWASGTYNEQFF.

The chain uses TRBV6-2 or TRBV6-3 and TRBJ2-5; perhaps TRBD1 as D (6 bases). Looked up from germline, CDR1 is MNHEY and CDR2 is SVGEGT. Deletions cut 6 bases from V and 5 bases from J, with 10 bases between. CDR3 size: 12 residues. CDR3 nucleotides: TGTGCCAGCAGCGACAGGTCGGAGACCCAGTACTTC. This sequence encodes CASSDRSETQYF.

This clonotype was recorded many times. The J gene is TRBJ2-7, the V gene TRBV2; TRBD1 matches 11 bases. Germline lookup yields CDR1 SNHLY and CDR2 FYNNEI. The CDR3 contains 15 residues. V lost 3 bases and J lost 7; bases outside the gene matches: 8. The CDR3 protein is CASSDVGQGAREQYF. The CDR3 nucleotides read TGTGCCAGCAGTGATGTCGGACAGGGGGCTCGGGAGCAGTACTTC.

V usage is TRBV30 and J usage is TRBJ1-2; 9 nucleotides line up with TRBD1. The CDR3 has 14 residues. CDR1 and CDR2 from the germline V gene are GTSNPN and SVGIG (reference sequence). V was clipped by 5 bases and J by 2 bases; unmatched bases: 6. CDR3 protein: CAWGGTGLNYGYTF. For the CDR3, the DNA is TGTGCCTGGGGCGGGACAGGGTTGAACTATGGCTACACCTTC.

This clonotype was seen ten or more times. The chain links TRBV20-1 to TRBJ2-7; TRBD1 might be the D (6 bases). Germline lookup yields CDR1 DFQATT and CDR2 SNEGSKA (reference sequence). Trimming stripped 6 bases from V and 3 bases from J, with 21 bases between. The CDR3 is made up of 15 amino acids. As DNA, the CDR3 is TGCAGTGCCACCTCCCCTACGACAGGTCACTACGAGCAGTACTTC. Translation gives CSATSPTTGHYEQYF.

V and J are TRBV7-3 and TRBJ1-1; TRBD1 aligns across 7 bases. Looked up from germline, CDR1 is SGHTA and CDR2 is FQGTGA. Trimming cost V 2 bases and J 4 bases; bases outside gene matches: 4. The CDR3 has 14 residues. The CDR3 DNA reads TGTGCCAGCAGCTTACTCGACAGGGTCACTGAAGCTTTCTTT. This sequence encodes CASSLLDRVTEAFF. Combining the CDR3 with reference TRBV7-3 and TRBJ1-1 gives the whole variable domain GAGVSQTPSNKVTEKGKYVELRCDPISGHTALYWYRQSLGQGPEFLIYFQGTGAADDSGLPNDRFFAVRPEGSVSTLKIQRTERGDSAVYLCASSLLDRVTEAFFGQGTRLTVV.

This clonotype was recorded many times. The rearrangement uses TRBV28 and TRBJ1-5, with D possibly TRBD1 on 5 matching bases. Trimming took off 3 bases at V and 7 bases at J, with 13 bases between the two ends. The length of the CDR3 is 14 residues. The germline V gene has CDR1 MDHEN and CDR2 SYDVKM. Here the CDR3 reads CASSLLGAAQPQHF. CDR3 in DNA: TGTGCCAGCAGTTTGCTCGGGGCGGCGCAGCCCCAGCATTTT.

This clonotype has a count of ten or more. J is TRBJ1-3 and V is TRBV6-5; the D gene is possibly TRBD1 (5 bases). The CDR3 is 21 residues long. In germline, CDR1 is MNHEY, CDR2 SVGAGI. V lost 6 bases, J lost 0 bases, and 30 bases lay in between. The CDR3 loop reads CASRGSSGQGIIMSSGNTIYF. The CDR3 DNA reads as TGTGCCAGCAGGGGCAGTTCGGGGCAGGGTATAATTATGAGCTCTGGAAACACCATATATTTT.

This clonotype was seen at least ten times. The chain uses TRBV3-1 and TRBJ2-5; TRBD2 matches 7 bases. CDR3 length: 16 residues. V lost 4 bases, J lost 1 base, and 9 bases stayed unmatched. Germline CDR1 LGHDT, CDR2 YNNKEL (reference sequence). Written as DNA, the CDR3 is TGTGCCAGCAGCCCCGCCCGGGGGGTAAGCCAAGAGACCCAGTACTTC. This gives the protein CASSPARGVSQETQYF.

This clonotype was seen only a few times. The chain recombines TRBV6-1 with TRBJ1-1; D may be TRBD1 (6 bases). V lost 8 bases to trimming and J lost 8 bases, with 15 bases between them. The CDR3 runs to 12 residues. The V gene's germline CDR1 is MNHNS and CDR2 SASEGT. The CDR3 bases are TGTGCCAGCTTCCCCGAGGGGGGGGAAGCTTTCTTT. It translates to CASFPEGGEAFF.

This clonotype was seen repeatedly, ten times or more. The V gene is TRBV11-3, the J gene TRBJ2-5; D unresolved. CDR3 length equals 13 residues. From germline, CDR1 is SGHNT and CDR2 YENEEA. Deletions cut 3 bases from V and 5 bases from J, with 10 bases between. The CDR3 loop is CASSFRVWETQYF. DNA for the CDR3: TGTGCCAGCAGCTTCCGGGTTTGGGAGACCCAGTACTTC.

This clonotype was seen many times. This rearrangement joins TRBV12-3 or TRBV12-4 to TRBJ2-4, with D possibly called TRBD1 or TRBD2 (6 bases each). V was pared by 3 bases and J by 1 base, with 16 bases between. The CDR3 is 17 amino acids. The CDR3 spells CASSFLGGPGAKNIQYF. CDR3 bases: TGTGCCAGCAGTTTTTTAGGGGGGCCTGGGGCCAAAAACATTCAGTACTTC.

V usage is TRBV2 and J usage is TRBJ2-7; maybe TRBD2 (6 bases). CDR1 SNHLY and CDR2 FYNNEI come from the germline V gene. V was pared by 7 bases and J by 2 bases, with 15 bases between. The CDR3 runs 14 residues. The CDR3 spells CASTQGLVAYEQYF. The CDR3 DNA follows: TGTGCCAGCACCCAGGGACTTGTAGCCTACGAGCAGTACTTC.

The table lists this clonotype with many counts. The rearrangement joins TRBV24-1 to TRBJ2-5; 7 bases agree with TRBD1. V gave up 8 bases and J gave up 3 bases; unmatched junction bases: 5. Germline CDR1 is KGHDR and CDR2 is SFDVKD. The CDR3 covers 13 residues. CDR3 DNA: TGTGCCACCACAGCCGACAGGGAAGAGACCCAGTACTTC. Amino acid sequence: CATTADREETQYF.

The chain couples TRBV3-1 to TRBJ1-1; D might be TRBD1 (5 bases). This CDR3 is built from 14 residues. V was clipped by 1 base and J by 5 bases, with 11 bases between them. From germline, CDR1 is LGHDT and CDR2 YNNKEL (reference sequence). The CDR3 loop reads CASSQVWGVTEAFF. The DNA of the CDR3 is TGTGCCAGCAGCCAAGTCTGGGGGGTTACTGAAGCTTTCTTT. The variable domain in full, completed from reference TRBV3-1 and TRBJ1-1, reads DTAVSQTPKYLVTQMGNDKSIKCEQNLGHDTMYWYKQDSKKFLKIMFSYNNKELIINETVPNRFSPKSPDKAHLNLHINSLELGDSAVYFCASSQVWGVTEAFFGQGTRLTVV.

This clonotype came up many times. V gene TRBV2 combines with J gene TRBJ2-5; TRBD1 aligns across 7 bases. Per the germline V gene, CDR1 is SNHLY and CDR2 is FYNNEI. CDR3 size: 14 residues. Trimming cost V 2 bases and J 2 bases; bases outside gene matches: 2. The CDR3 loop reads CASSERDRQETQYF. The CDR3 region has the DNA TGTGCCAGCAGTGAACGGGACAGACAAGAGACCCAGTACTTC.

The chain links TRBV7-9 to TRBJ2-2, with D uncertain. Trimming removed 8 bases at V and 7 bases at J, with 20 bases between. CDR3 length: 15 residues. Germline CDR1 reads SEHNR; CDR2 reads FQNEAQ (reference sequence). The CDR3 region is CASGPGPMYNGELFF. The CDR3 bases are TGTGCCAGCGGACCCGGGCCTATGTACAACGGGGAGCTGTTTTTT.